This T cell receptor (beta chain) was found in a study of shared T cell receptors in the human thymus. Germline V CDR1 and CDR2: SGHAT, FQNNGV. The V and J ends lost 5 bases and 0 bases, in that order; junction bases with no gene match: 11. This CDR3 is 18 amino acids long. Sequencing was performed with immunoSEQ multiplex PCR; in TCRdb, only in-frame clones are kept and a portion is missing. The sample has hundreds of thousands of clones, around 87% seen once. These data were also reused for a study on human thymus T cells. That source notes: Among the donors, all were healthy Finnish infants having corrective surgery for congenital heart defects. Resections that were taken during corrective heart surgery supplied the thymus tissue. Gene usage (both V and J) appeared biased in thymic and blood repertoires. There were highly overlapping thymic repertoires among unrelated individuals, as related research reported.

V gene TRBV11-2 combines with J gene TRBJ2-3; TRBD2 agrees at 10 bases. The TCR was taken from a boy in the first two years of life with a congenital heart defect. The sequencing input was thymocytes. The CDR3 DNA is TGTGCCAGCAGCCACCGAGGAGAGACTAGCGGGAGCACAGATACGCAGTATTTT. This translates into CASSHRGETSGSTDTQYF.